This T cell receptor beta chain is drawn from a study of T cell responses to AZD1222 COVID-19 vaccine. About the study: Pooling of second doses given at about 4 or about 12 weeks was done.

Per germline, CDR1 MDHEN and CDR2 SYDVKM. The CDR3 extends over 14 amino acids. Trimming took 4 bases from V and 3 from J, leaving 12 bases between them. Sequenced by immunoSEQ multiplex PCR; TCRdb stores in-frame clones only, minus some. The table records roughly 120,000 clones, around 90% of them present only once. The source is an adult in good health. The specimen comprised peripheral blood, sampled on day 0 of AZD1222 vaccination. The genes are TRBV28 and TRBJ1-2; the D is unclear. As DNA, the CDR3 is TGTGCCAGCAGTTCCCCCGGGCGGGACTATGGCTACACCTTC. Its translation is CASSSPGRDYGYTF.